The 19 T cell receptor beta chains listed next were all sequenced from one sample in a study of OX40 agonist ivuxolimab in advanced cancers. Sequencing used immunoSEQ multiplex PCR; TCRdb keeps in-frame clones, though not all of them. The sample comprises about 53,000 clones, roughly 80% of which are singletons, and around 4.3% rests with the top ten. The specimen comprised CD4+ or CD8+ T cells sorted from blood, sampled in a trial of the OX40 agonist ivuxolimab. The receptors here all came from an adult with an advanced solid tumor such as melanoma, head and neck, liver or kidney cancer.

The chain has TRBV6-1 and TRBJ2-2; D perhaps matches TRBD1 (5 bases). Germline values: CDR1 MNHNS, CDR2 SASEGT. Trimming removed 2 bases at V and 6 bases at J, with 10 bases between. CDR3 length: 14 amino acids. In DNA, the CDR3 is TGTGCCAGCAGTGAAATTAGGGGCTCCGGGGAGCTGTTTTTT. This codes for CASSEIRGSGELFF.

This chain connects TRBV5-8 to TRBJ1-3, with D tentatively TRBD1 (5 bases). Germline values: CDR1 SGHTS, CDR2 YDEGEE. The V end lost 4 bases, the J end lost 2 bases, and 16 bases lay between the germline ends. The CDR3 sequence is 16 residues long. CDR3 in amino acids: CASSPRTPATGNTIYF. DNA for the CDR3: TGTGCCAGCAGCCCTCGGACACCTGCCACTGGAAACACCATATATTTT.

This clone has a single count. V and J are TRBV28 and TRBJ1-4; D may be TRBD1 (5 bases). The germline V gene has CDR1 MDHEN and CDR2 SYDVKM. The V and J ends lost 0 bases and 7 bases respectively, with 12 bases between them. The CDR3 runs to 15 residues. CDR3 nucleotide sequence: TGTGCCAGCAGTTTATGGGGGGAGGGAAGTGAAAAACTGTTTTTT. Translating it yields CASSLWGEGSEKLFF. The whole variable domain, remainder taken from reference TRBV28 and TRBJ1-4, is DVKVTQSSRYLVKRTGEKVFLECVQDMDHENMFWYRQDPGLGLRLIYFSYDVKMKEKGDIPEGYSVSREKKERFSLILESASTNQTSMYLCASSLWGEGSEKLFFGSGTQLSVL.

The chain links TRBV2 to TRBJ1-4; tentatively, D is TRBD1 (6 bases). CDR1 SNHLY and CDR2 FYNNEI come from the germline V gene. The V gene lost 3 bases and the J gene lost 5 bases, with 10 bases spanning the gap. The CDR3 runs 14 residues. Written as DNA, the CDR3 is TGTGCCAGCAGTGACAGGGGATTGAATGAAAAACTGTTTTTT. Protein: CASSDRGLNEKLFF.

V is TRBV7-2 and J is TRBJ1-2; D gene uncertain. V was trimmed by 5 bases and J by 7 bases, leaving 8 bases between them. The CDR3 spans 11 residues. Germline V gene sequence: CDR1 SGHTA, CDR2 FQGNSA. The CDR3 is CASSPPAGYTF. DNA for the CDR3: TGTGCCAGCAGCCCGCCGGCTGGCTACACCTTC.

This sequence joins TRBV4-3 and TRBJ2-5; a weak D match, TRBD2 (6 bases). CDR3 length equals 14 residues. Trimming removed 1 base from V and 3 bases from J, with 9 bases in between. Germline V gives CDR1 LGHNA, CDR2 YSLEER. The CDR3 loop is CASSQVGGEETQYF. The CDR3 nucleotides are TGCGCCAGCAGCCAAGTGGGCGGGGAAGAGACCCAGTACTTC.

This clone came up a few times. The rearrangement links TRBV6-5 to TRBJ2-7, with a weak D call TRBD1 (5 bases). The CDR3 consists of 14 residues. CDR1 and CDR2 from the germline V gene are MNHEY and SVGAGI. Deletions cut 9 bases from V and 0 bases from J, with 15 bases between. The chain's CDR3 is CASQDVDSSYEQYF. The CDR3 nucleotides read TGTGCCAGTCAAGATGTAGACAGCTCCTACGAGCAGTACTTC.

This sequence joins TRBV18 and TRBJ2-4; no definite D call. Trimming took 0 bases from V and 0 from J, leaving 6 bases between them. This CDR3 region has 15 residues. The germline CDR1 and CDR2 sequences are KGHSH and LQKENI. The CDR3 sequence: CASSPPNRAKNIQYF. CDR3 sequence (DNA): TGTGCCAGCTCACCACCGAATCGAGCCAAAAACATTCAGTACTTC.

This clone was seen more than once but under ten times. The chain couples TRBV7-6 to TRBJ1-3; D unclear. Between the trimmed V and J ends, which lost 2 bases and 4 bases, there was a span of 15 bases. Germline lookup yields CDR1 SGHVS and CDR2 FNYEAQ. The CDR3 is 16 amino acids. The CDR3, as DNA: TGTGCCAGCAGCTTAACTCTGGTCGGTGACGGAAACACCATATATTTT. Encoded protein: CASSLTLVGDGNTIYF.

This rearrangement joins TRBV19 to TRBJ2-3; tentatively, D is TRBD2 (5 bases). The length of the CDR3 is 14 residues. Germline CDR1 is LNHDA and CDR2 is SQIVND (reference sequence). V was cut by 5 bases and J by 2 bases, with 11 bases left in between. CDR3 residues: CASSPRTFTDTQYF. The CDR3 DNA reads TGTGCCAGTAGTCCTCGGACTTTCACAGATACGCAGTATTTT.

The chain combines TRBV29-1 with TRBJ1-1; D is undetermined. The CDR3 contains 13 residues. The germline V gene encodes CDR1 SQVTM and CDR2 ANQGSEA. V was pared by 7 bases and J by 4 bases, with 16 bases between. The CDR3 DNA is TGCAGCGCCTTCTTCCCGGGAGGCACTGAAGCTTTCTTT. Protein: CSAFFPGGTEAFF.

CDR3 protein: CASVFWMDQYF. The CDR3 coding sequence is TGTGCCAGCGTGTTCTGGATGGATCAGTACTTC. The chain joins TRBV27 to TRBJ2-4; no definite D call. Germline lookup yields CDR1 MNHEY and CDR2 SMNVEV (reference sequence). Trimming stripped 8 bases from V and 12 bases from J, with 14 bases between. This CDR3 spans 11 amino acids.

The chain recombines TRBV4-1 with TRBJ1-2; TRBD1 is a possible D gene (5 bases). The CDR3 is 14 residues long. Germline values: CDR1 MGHRA, CDR2 YSYEKL. V gave up 0 bases and J gave up 5 bases, with 10 bases separating them. CDR3 amino acids: CASSQDGAGYGYTF. As DNA, the CDR3 is TGCGCCAGCAGCCAAGATGGGGCAGGGTATGGCTACACCTTC.

As to this clone: The junction does not match germline at one end; this may be a read error. V and J are TRBV7-2 and TRBJ2-2, with TRBD2 matching 10 bases. The CDR3 extends over 15 amino acids. Germline assignment: CDR1 SGHTA and CDR2 FQGNSA. The CDR3 DNA sequence: TGTGCCAGCAGCCTAGCGGGAGCAAACACCGGGGAGCTGTTTTTT. It yields the protein CASSLAGANTGELFF.

J is TRBJ1-3 and V is TRBV28; no definite D call. Per the germline V gene, CDR1 is MDHEN and CDR2 is SYDVKM. The V and J ends lost 2 bases and 5 bases respectively, with 4 bases between them. This CDR3 has 12 residues. This chain's CDR3 is CASSLGRNTIYF. In DNA form, the CDR3 reads TGTGCCAGCAGTTTAGGTCGAAACACCATATATTTT.

V gene TRBV11-3 combines with J gene TRBJ2-2; the D is unclear. V lost 6 bases and J 8 bases, leaving 19 bases between the germline ends. Germline assignment: CDR1 SGHNT and CDR2 YENEEA. The CDR3 sequence is 15 residues long. CDR3 coding DNA: TGTGCCAGCAGGAACCGGGCCTCCCTTGGGGGGGAGCTGTTTTTT. Its translation is CASRNRASLGGELFF.

This chain joins TRBV6-5 and TRBJ1-1, with 9 bases matching TRBD1. Germline V lookup: CDR1 MNHEY, CDR2 SVGAGI. The CDR3 runs to 15 residues. The V segment lost 2 bases and the J segment 3 bases; nucleotides outside the gene matches: 4. DNA for the CDR3: TGTGCCAGCAGTTACACTAGACAGGGGGACACTGAAGCTTTCTTT. Translated: CASSYTRQGDTEAFF.

The rearrangement joins TRBV6-1 to TRBJ2-5, with 8 bases matching TRBD1. Germline loops: CDR1 MNHNS, CDR2 SASEGT. Trimming took 8 bases from V and 4 from J; bases not matched to a gene: 9. The CDR3 is made up of 14 amino acids. The CDR3 reads CASPEQGAGETQYF. Written as DNA, the CDR3 is TGTGCCAGCCCTGAGCAGGGGGCAGGAGAGACCCAGTACTTC.

V gene TRBV5-4 combines with J gene TRBJ2-2, with TRBD1 matching 8 bases. Germline V gives CDR1 SGHNT, CDR2 YYREEE (reference sequence). The CDR3 runs 15 residues. Trimming took 3 bases from V and 0 from J; bases not matched to a gene: 1. Here the CDR3 DNA reads TGTGCCAGCAGCTCACAGGGGGCGAACACCGGGGAGCTGTTTTTT. Amino acids: CASSSQGANTGELFF.